The rows below give T cell receptor beta chains drawn from one sample of a study of identical twins. One entry per CDR3 protein, called by TCRdb with MiXCR from the 5' RACE reads. There are about 920,000 distinct CDR3 sequences in the sample; about 12% occur only once, and around 1.5% lies in the top ten. The same sample was also studied in work on yellow fever vaccine responses in identical twins.

The sample was PBMCs. These TCRs come from a woman aged 18-29 years in good health. Each CDR3 is given with its conserved first and last residue. D genes are given only for firm matches. Expanded clones get a size class; other rows say once, few or many, or leave the size out.

clone_size j_call d_call v_call cdr3_nt cdr3_aa
many TRBJ2-1 . TRBV2 TGTGCCAGCAGTGACGGGGAAGAGCACAATGAGCAGTTCTTC CASSDGEEHNEQFF
few TRBJ1-2 TRBD1 TRBV29-1 TGCAGCGCTGCGACAGGGGACAACTATGGCTACACCTTC CSAATGDNYGYTF
few TRBJ2-5 . TRBV9 TGTGCCAGCAGCGAGGGAGGGGGTGGGCAAGAGACCCAGTACTTC CASSEGGGGQETQYF
many TRBJ1-3 . TRBV28 TGTGCCAGCAGTTTAACGCAGGGAAACACCATATATTTT CASSLTQGNTIYF
many TRBJ2-5 . TRBV28 TGTGCCAGCAGTGTCATCAAATTCTTC CASSVIKFF
few TRBJ2-5 TRBD1 TRBV20-1 TGCAGTGCTAGTTACAGGGGGCTCCAAGAGACCCAGTACTTC CSASYRGLQETQYF
few TRBJ1-2 TRBD1 TRBV20-1 TGCAGTGCTAGGGATCTTCGGACAGGGTTTCATGGCTACACCTTC CSARDLRTGFHGYTF
many TRBJ2-1 TRBD2 TRBV24-1 TGTGCCACCAGTGACCTAGCGGGGAGCTCCTACAATGAGCAGTTCTTC CATSDLAGSSYNEQFF
. TRBJ2-3 TRBD2 TRBV6-4 TGTGCCAGCAGTGACTCGAGTAGCGGGAGTCTGAATACGCAGTATTTT CASSDSSSGSLNTQYF
. TRBJ1-5 . TRBV20-1 TGCAGTGCTAGAGAACGGAGGGGCTTAAGCAATCAGCCCCAGCATTTT CSARERRGLSNQPQHF
many TRBJ2-2 . TRBV28 TGTGCCAGCAGTTTGTTGGCTAAGAACACCGGGGAGCTGTTTTTT CASSLLAKNTGELFF
few TRBJ2-3 TRBD2 TRBV3-1 TGTGCCAGCAGCTTCACTAGCGGGGCGACAGATACGCAGTATTTT CASSFTSGATDTQYF
few TRBJ1-4 . TRBV7-9 TGTGCCAGCAGCTTAGCGTCGGGGGCGGCCAATGAAAAACTGTTTTTT CASSLASGAANEKLFF
few TRBJ2-6 . TRBV19 TGTGCCAGTAAGGCAGGCGGGTTCCGCTCTGGGGCCAACGTCCTGACTTTC CASKAGGFRSGANVLTF
few TRBJ1-1 . TRBV12-5 TGTGCTAGTGTTAAGGGGACTGAGAACACTGAAGCTTTCTTT CASVKGTENTEAFF
. TRBJ2-7 . TRBV6-5 TGTGCCAGCAGTTACTCCCCATATGGTTACGAGCAGTACTTC CASSYSPYGYEQYF
few TRBJ2-5 . TRBV20-1 TGCAGTGCTAGTATCGTCAGGTACAATCAAGAGACCCAGTACTTC CSASIVRYNQETQYF
. TRBJ1-1 . TRBV7-9 TGTGCCAGCAGCTTAGACGTCGGGAGGAGGACTGAAGCTTTCTTT CASSLDVGRRTEAFF
. TRBJ2-1 TRBD2 TRBV5-8 TGTGCCAGCAGCCCTGGGACTAGCTGGGGTGAGCAGTTCTTC CASSPGTSWGEQFF
few TRBJ2-7 TRBD1 TRBV5-5 TGTGCCAGCAGCTTGGATCGGGGACAGGGGGCTCAGGAGCAGTACTTC CASSLDRGQGAQEQYF
. TRBJ2-5 TRBD1 TRBV15 TGTGCCACCAGCACGGGACAGGGAGGACAAGAGACCCAGTACTTC CATSTGQGGQETQYF
. TRBJ1-1 . TRBV27 TGTGCCAGCTATGCCGATGGAAGCACTGAAGCTTTCTTT CASYADGSTEAFF
. TRBJ1-1 . TRBV7-9 TGTGCCAGCGTCAGGGAATCCCAGAACACTGAAGCTTTCTTT CASVRESQNTEAFF
. TRBJ1-1 . TRBV18 TGTGCCAGCTCAGGAACAGGGTTTGAAGCTTTCTTT CASSGTGFEAFF
few TRBJ2-5 . TRBV5-1 TGCGCCAGCAGCTTGAATCCCCCCCGAGAGACCCAGTACTTC CASSLNPPRETQYF
few TRBJ2-7 . TRBV25-1 TGTGCCAGCAGTGACCCCGGGGGATACGAGCAGTACTTC CASSDPGGYEQYF
. TRBJ2-3 . TRBV12-3/TRBV12-4 TGTGCCAGCAGTCCGATGAGTAGCGGTTACACAGATACGCAGTATTTT CASSPMSSGYTDTQYF
many TRBJ2-2 TRBD2 TRBV28 TGTGCCAGCAGATCTACTAGCGGGGGGGCCTCCGGGGAGCTGTTTTTT CASRSTSGGASGELFF
. TRBJ1-1 . TRBV12-3/TRBV12-4 TGTGCCAGCACCCATGGGGGTATGCAGGTCTCTGAAGCTTTCTTT CASTHGGMQVSEAFF
. TRBJ2-2 . TRBV20-1 TGCAGTGCGAGGACGGAATTAAGGACCGGGGAGCTGTTTTTT CSARTELRTGELFF
. TRBJ1-4 . TRBV20-1 TGCAGTGCTAGAGTGGGAACAACTAATGAAAAACTGTTTTTT CSARVGTTNEKLFF
few TRBJ1-1 . TRBV29-1 TGCAGCGTTGTCTGGGGGCTGAACACTGAAGCTTTCTTT CSVVWGLNTEAFF
few TRBJ1-1 . TRBV7-2 TGTGCCAGCAGCTTAACGGGGATCGTGGGTGAAGCTTTCTTT CASSLTGIVGEAFF
. TRBJ2-6 . TRBV2 TGTGCCACTCCCCAGAGAGTGAATGGGGCCAACGTCCTGACTTTC CATPQRVNGANVLTF
many TRBJ1-2 . TRBV4-1 TGCGCCAGCAGCCAAGGGGGAGAGGCCGGGAACTATGGCTACACCTTC CASSQGGEAGNYGYTF
. TRBJ2-7 . TRBV20-1 TGCAGTGCAAGAATAGCGGTTACCTACGAGCAGTACTTC CSARIAVTYEQYF
few TRBJ1-5 TRBD1 TRBV2 TGTGCCAGCAGCCGAGAAACAGGGGTGTCGAATCAGCCCCAGCATTTT CASSRETGVSNQPQHF
. TRBJ2-6 TRBD1 TRBV20-1 TGCAGTGCTAGAGCGACAGGGGCCCTTTTCTCTGGGGCCAACGTCCTGACTTTC CSARATGALFSGANVLTF
few TRBJ2-1 . TRBV9 TGTGCCAGCAGCGTCCCGGGAGAAATCCATGAGCAGTTCTTC CASSVPGEIHEQFF
. TRBJ1-1 TRBD1 TRBV5-1 TGCGCCAGCAGCTTGGCCGGGACAGGGTTACTCCACACTGAAGCTTTCTTT CASSLAGTGLLHTEAFF
. TRBJ1-2 . TRBV3-1 TGTGCCAGCAGCCACTCTGCAGAGGCACCTAATAACTATGGCTACACCTTC CASSHSAEAPNNYGYTF
few TRBJ2-3 TRBD2 TRBV12-3/TRBV12-4 TGTGCCAGCAGTCCTTTTAGCGGGGCACCCACAGATACGCAGTATTTT CASSPFSGAPTDTQYF
. TRBJ2-2 . TRBV7-3 TGTGCCAGCAGTCTCGCACACGACAGCACCGGGGAGCTGTTTTTT CASSLAHDSTGELFF
few TRBJ2-3 TRBD1 TRBV6-5 TGTGCCAGCAGTTACAACAGGGGATATAGCACAGATACGCAGTATTTT CASSYNRGYSTDTQYF
many TRBJ2-7 . TRBV12-3/TRBV12-4 TGTGCCAGCAGTTTTCGGGCTAGCTCCTACGAGCAGTACTTC CASSFRASSYEQYF